Each of the 7 T cell receptor beta chains below was sequenced from the same sample in a study of T cell responses to AZD1222 COVID-19 vaccine. Profiling relied on immunoSEQ multiplex PCR, and the TCRdb table lists in-frame clones only, not all of them. This sample has 75,000 to 100,000 clones; 70% to 90% occur once, and the top ten carry 10% to 15%. Sequenced material: peripheral blood, taken on day 0 of AZD1222 vaccination. The receptors here all came from an adult in good health.

The genes are TRBV2 and TRBJ2-5; the match to TRBD2 covers 7 bases. The CDR3 is 15 residues long. The germline CDR1 and CDR2 sequences are SNHLY and FYNNEI. Trimming took 7 bases from V and 7 from J; bases not matched to a gene: 15. The CDR3 DNA reads as TGTGCCAGCACTAAAGCGGGGCCACGCACCGGGACCCAGTACTTC. Translation: CASTKAGPRTGTQYF.

Regarding this clone: At one boundary the junction diverges from the germline segment, which might be a read error. This chain uses TRBV6-2 or TRBV6-3 with TRBJ1-2; D not certain. The CDR3 extends over 11 amino acids. Germline V CDR1 and CDR2: MNHEY, SVGEGT. Here the CDR3 DNA reads TGTGCCAGCAGTTACCCCGCAGGATTAAGCTTC. This translates into CASSYPAGLSF.

J is TRBJ2-7 and V is TRBV28; 8 positions agree with TRBD1. CDR3 length equals 14 residues. CDR1 MDHEN and CDR2 SYDVKM come from the germline V gene. The ends lost 4 bases at V and 2 bases at J; junction bases unmatched: 4. CDR3 in amino acids: CASSSPGQAYEQYF. In nucleotides, the CDR3 is TGTGCCAGCAGTTCCCCGGGACAGGCCTACGAGCAGTACTTC. Combining the CDR3 with reference TRBV28 and TRBJ2-7 gives the whole variable domain DVKVTQSSRYLVKRTGEKVFLECVQDMDHENMFWYRQDPGLGLRLIYFSYDVKMKEKGDIPEGYSVSREKKERFSLILESASTNQTSMYLCASSSPGQAYEQYFGPGTRLTVT.

Remarks on this clone: Other DNA sequences of this sample code for an identical CDR3. V and J are TRBV7-9 and TRBJ1-2; TRBD1 aligns across 12 bases. This CDR3 is 17 amino acids long. Germline values: CDR1 SEHNR, CDR2 FQNEAQ (reference sequence). Unmatched junction bases numbered 6, after V lost 1 base and J lost 3 bases. The CDR3 is CASSLEGTGGSHYGYTF. As DNA, the CDR3 is TGTGCCAGCAGCTTAGAAGGGACAGGGGGCTCTCACTATGGCTACACCTTC.

The chain uses TRBV5-4 and TRBJ1-1; D is unresolved. Germline V gene lookup returns CDR1 SGHNT and CDR2 YYREEE (reference sequence). V lost 2 bases, J lost 1 base, and 9 bases lay in between. This CDR3 is 14 amino acids long. The CDR3 bases are TGTGCCAGCAGCTTATCTCGACAGAACACTGAAGCTTTCTTT. It specifies CASSLSRQNTEAFF. Combining the CDR3 with reference TRBV5-4 and TRBJ1-1 gives the whole variable domain ETGVTQSPTHLIKTRGQQVTLRCSSQSGHNTVSWYQQALGQGPQFIFQYYREEENGRGNFPPRFSGLQFPNYSSELNVNALELDDSALYLCASSLSRQNTEAFFGQGTRLTVV.

This CDR3 is CASRELAGGSTGELFF. CDR3 coding DNA: TGTGCCAGTAGAGAACTAGCGGGGGGATCCACCGGGGAGCTGTTTTTT. The chain combines TRBV19 with TRBJ2-2, with 12 bases matching TRBD2. CDR1 LNHDA and CDR2 SQIVND come from the germline V gene (reference sequence). The CDR3 spans 16 residues. Trimming removed 6 bases from V and 4 bases from J; junction bases left unmatched: 6.

This chain connects TRBV27 to TRBJ1-6; tentative D call: TRBD1 (5 bases). The CDR3 extends over 15 amino acids. V was trimmed by 4 bases and J by 6 bases, leaving 13 bases between them. The germline V gene encodes CDR1 MNHEY and CDR2 SMNVEV (reference sequence). The CDR3, as DNA: TGTGCCAGCAGTTCCGGGACGGGCTTTAATTCACCCCTCCACTTT. It encodes CASSSGTGFNSPLHF.